This TCR beta chain appears in the sequencing data of a study of early T cells in non-severe SARS-CoV-2 infection. This clonotype was detected ten times or more. Trimming removed 2 bases at V and 4 bases at J, with 8 bases between. The CDR3 totals 14 residues. Looked up from germline, CDR1 is SGHTA and CDR2 is FQGTGA. Attachment of unique molecular identifiers was made to individual cDNA molecules. TCRdb called the 5' RACE reads again in MiXCR, with one record for every CDR3 protein. This sample has more than 60,000 distinct CDR3 sequences, with 9.5% to 15% found just once. This chain joins TRBV7-3 and TRBJ2-2; no reliable D call. Sequencing was performed on whole blood, taken at baseline. This clonotype was sampled from an adult who was a healthcare worker with PCR-confirmed SARS-CoV-2 infection or an uninfected control (not recorded which). The donor label of this sample is uncertain. The CDR3 here is CASSLSQGTGELFF. In nucleotides, the CDR3 is TGTGCCAGCAGCTTATCCCAAGGCACCGGGGAGCTGTTTTTT.